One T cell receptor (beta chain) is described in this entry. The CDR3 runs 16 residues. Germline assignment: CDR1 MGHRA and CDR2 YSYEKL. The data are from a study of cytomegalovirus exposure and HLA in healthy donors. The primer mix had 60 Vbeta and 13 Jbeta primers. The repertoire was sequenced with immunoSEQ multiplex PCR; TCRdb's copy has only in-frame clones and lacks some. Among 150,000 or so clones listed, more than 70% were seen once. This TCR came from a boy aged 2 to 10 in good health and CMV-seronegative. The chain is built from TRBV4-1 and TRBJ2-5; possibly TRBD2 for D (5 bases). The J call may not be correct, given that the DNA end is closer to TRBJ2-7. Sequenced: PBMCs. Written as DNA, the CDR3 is TGCGCCAGCAGCCAAGGGTCCGCCGGGGTTGAGCACGAGCAGTACTTC. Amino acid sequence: CASSQGSAGVEHEQYF.